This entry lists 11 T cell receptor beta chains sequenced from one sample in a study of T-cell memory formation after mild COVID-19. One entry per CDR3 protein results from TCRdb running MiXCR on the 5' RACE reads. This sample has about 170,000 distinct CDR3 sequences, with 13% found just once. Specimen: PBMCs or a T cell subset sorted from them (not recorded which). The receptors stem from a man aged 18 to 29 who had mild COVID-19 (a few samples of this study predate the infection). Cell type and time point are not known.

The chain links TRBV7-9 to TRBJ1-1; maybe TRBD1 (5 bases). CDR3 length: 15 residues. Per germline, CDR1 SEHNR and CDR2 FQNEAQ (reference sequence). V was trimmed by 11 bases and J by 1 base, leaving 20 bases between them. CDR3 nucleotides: TGTGCCGCCGCCGGAGCATCCGGGGGGAACACTGAAGCTTTCTTT. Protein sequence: CAAAGASGGNTEAFF.

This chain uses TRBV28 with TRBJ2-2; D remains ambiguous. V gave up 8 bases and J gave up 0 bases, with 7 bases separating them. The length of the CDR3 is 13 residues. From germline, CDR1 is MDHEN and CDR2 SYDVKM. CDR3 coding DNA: TGTGCCAGCTCCCAAGCGAACACCGGGGAGCTGTTTTTT. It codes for CASSQANTGELFF.

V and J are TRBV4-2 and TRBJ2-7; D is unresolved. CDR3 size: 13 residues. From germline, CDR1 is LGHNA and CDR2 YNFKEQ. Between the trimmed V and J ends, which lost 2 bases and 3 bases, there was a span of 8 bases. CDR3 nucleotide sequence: TGTGCCAGCAGCCAAACTTCCCTCTACGAGCAGTACTTC. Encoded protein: CASSQTSLYEQYF.

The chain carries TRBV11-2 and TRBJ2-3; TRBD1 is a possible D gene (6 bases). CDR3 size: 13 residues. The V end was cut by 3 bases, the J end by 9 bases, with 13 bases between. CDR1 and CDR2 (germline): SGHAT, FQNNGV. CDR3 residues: CASSFGDTITQYF. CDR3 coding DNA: TGTGCCAGCAGCTTTGGGGACACGATAACGCAGTATTTT.

The CDR3 nucleotides are TGTGCCAGCATCCAGAGATTCTACAATGAGCAGTTCTTC. Protein: CASIQRFYNEQFF. The rearrangement links TRBV2 to TRBJ2-1; no clear D. Germline-derived CDR1 and CDR2 are SNHLY and FYNNEI. The ends were cut back, 7 bases at V and 3 bases at J, with 10 bases in the middle. The CDR3 sequence is 13 residues long.

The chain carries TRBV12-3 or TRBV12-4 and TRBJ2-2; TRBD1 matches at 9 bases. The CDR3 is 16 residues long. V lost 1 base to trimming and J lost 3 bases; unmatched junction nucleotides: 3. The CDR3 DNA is TGTGCCAGCAGTTTAGTACAGGGGGCGGACACCGGGGAGCTGTTTTTT. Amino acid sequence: CASSLVQGADTGELFF.

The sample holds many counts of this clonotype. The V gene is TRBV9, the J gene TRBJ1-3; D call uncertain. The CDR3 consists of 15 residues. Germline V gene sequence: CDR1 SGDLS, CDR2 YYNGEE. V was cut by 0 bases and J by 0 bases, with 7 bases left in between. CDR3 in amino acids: CASSVAPSSGNTIYF. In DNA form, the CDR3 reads TGTGCCAGCAGCGTAGCCCCAAGCTCTGGAAACACCATATATTTT.

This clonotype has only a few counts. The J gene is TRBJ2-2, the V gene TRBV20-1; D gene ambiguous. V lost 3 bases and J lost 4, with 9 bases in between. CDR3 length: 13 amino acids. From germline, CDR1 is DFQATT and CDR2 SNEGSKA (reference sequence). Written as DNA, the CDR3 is TGCAGTGCTAGGAAGCCTTTCACCGGGGAGCTGTTTTTT. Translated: CSARKPFTGELFF.

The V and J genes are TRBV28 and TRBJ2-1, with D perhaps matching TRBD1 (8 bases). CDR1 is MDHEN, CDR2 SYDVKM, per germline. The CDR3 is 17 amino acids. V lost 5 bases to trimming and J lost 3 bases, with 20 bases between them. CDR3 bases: TGTGCCAGCAGTCCCGTTACAGGGGGGGGGTACTACAATGAGCAGTTCTTC. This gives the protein CASSPVTGGGYYNEQFF.

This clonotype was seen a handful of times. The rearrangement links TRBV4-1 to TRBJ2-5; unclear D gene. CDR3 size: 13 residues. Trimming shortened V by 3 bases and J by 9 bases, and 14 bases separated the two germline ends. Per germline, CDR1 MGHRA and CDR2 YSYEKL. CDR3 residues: CASSHPRIFPQYF. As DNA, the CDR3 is TGCGCCAGCAGCCACCCGAGGATTTTTCCCCAGTACTTC.

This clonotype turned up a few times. The DNA for the CDR3 is TGTGCCAGCAGTGCCTTTTGGGCAGCGAACACCGGGGAGCTGTTTTTT. This gives the protein CASSAFWAANTGELFF. This sequence joins TRBV6-2 or TRBV6-3 and TRBJ2-2; D unresolved. Germline lookup yields CDR1 MNHEY and CDR2 SVGEGT. The CDR3 contains 16 residues. V lost 5 bases, J lost 0 bases, and 13 bases lay in between.